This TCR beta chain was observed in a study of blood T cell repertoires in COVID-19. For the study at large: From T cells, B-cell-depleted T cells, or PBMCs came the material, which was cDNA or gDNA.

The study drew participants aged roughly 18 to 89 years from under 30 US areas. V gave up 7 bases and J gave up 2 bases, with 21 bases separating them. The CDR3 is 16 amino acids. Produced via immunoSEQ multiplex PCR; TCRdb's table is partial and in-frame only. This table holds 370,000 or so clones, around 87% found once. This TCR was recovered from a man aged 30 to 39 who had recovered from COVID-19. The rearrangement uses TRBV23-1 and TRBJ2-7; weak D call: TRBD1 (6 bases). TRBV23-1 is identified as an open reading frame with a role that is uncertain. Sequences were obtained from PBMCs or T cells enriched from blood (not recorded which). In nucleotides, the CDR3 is TGCGCCAGCATTAATCCTGGACAGTCTGCCCCCTACGAGCAGTACTTC. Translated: CASINPGQSAPYEQYF.